A selection of T cell receptor beta chains follows, all from one sample in a study of T-cell reconstitution after alpha-beta-depleted transplantation in children. TCRdb re-derived calls from the PCR reads in MiXCR, one entry per CDR3 protein. This sample has fewer than 450,000 distinct CDR3 sequences, with around 15% found just once. Sample: PBMCs, mostly from graft donor cells, taken 360 days after TCRalphabeta/CD19-depleted stem cell transplant. Every receptor here comes from a male patient between 2 and 15 years old who had a stem cell transplant for acute lymphoblastic leukemia, so the T cells may come from the graft donor. Both conserved end residues are part of each CDR3. A D gene is named only where the DNA matches it firmly. Clone size is stated in some rows and not others, as once, few, many or a class when expanded.

abundance	d_gene	v_gene	j_gene	CDR3nt	CDR3aa
many	.	TRBV29-1	TRBJ2-1	TGCAGCGTTGATAGATCCAACGAGCAGTTCTTC	CSVDRSNEQFF
.	.	TRBV7-2	TRBJ2-5	TGTGCCAGCAGCTTTGGGACCCGAGAGACCCAGTACTTC	CASSFGTRETQYF
once	.	TRBV4-1	TRBJ2-1	TGCGCCAGCAGCCAAGATCCCCCTTGGGGGAGGACCGATGAGCAGTTCTTC	CASSQDPPWGRTDEQFF
.	.	TRBV10-3	TRBJ2-5	TGTGCCATCAGTGAGTTCGGAGAGACCCAGTACTTC	CAISEFGETQYF
.	TRBD2	TRBV13	TRBJ2-1	TGTGCCAGCAGCTTAGCGGGAGGGCTGGATGAGCAGTTCTTC	CASSLAGGLDEQFF
.	TRBD2	TRBV4-2	TRBJ2-7	TGTGCCAGCAGCCAAGCGGCGGGGGTGGACTACGAGCAGTACTTC	CASSQAAGVDYEQYF
many	.	TRBV28	TRBJ2-3	TGTGCCAGCAGTTTACAGATTACAGATACGCAGTATTTT	CASSLQITDTQYF
.	.	TRBV18	TRBJ2-1	TGTGCCAGCTCACCACTAGAAGGCCGACACAATGAGCAGTTCTTC	CASSPLEGRHNEQFF
.	.	TRBV4-2	TRBJ2-5	TGTGCCAGCAGCCAAGAAGGGGCCAGCGGAGCGTTTCAAGAGACCCAGTACTTC	CASSQEGASGAFQETQYF
.	.	TRBV19	TRBJ1-3	TGTGCCAGTAGTATCCTGGACACCTCTGGAAACACCATATATTTT	CASSILDTSGNTIYF
many	.	TRBV28	TRBJ1-1	TGTGCCAGCAGTTTAGCGGGCACTGAAGCTTTCTTT	CASSLAGTEAFF
.	.	TRBV21-1	TRBJ2-7	TGTGCCAGCAGCCGACAGGGCCACGAGCAGTACTTC	CASSRQGHEQYF
.	.	TRBV12-3/TRBV12-4	TRBJ2-7	TGTGCCAGCAGTTTAGGACCCAGCTCCCTCGAGCAGTACTTC	CASSLGPSSLEQYF
.	.	TRBV4-3	TRBJ2-7	TGCGCCAGCAGCCAAGGGGTAAATAATCCCTACGAGCAGTACTTC	CASSQGVNNPYEQYF
few	TRBD1	TRBV9	TRBJ2-5	TGTGCCAGCAGCGCAAGACAGGGTCGTGAGACCCAGTACTTC	CASSARQGRETQYF
.	.	TRBV29-1	TRBJ2-2	TGCAGCGTTTATTTAGACACCGGGGAGCTGTTTTTT	CSVYLDTGELFF
.	.	TRBV6-2/TRBV6-3	TRBJ2-7	TGTGCCAGCAGTCTAGGGGGAATCTACGAGCAGTACTTC	CASSLGGIYEQYF
few	TRBD1	TRBV5-5	TRBJ1-1	TGTGCCAGCAGCTTCGGGACAGGCTTGAACACTGAAGCTTTCTTT	CASSFGTGLNTEAFF
few	.	TRBV9	TRBJ2-1	TGTGCCAGCAGCCCCGGGACTCCGGGGGATGAGCAGTTCTTC	CASSPGTPGDEQFF
.	.	TRBV5-1	TRBJ2-1	TGCGCCAGCAGCCACTGGACTGACGGGGGCAATGAGCAGTTCTTC	CASSHWTDGGNEQFF
.	TRBD1	TRBV2	TRBJ2-2	TGTGCCAGCAGAAGCAAATTCGACAGGGGGGGTATCGTTGGCGGGGAGCTGTTTTTT	CASRSKFDRGGIVGGELFF
many	.	TRBV15	TRBJ1-4	TGTGCCACGTCGGAGCGACTCGAAAAACTGTTTTTT	CATSERLEKLFF
few	.	TRBV11-2	TRBJ2-7	TGTGCCAGCAGCTTAGTCTCCTCTGGGACATACGAGCAGTACTTC	CASSLVSSGTYEQYF
many	TRBD2	TRBV4-1	TRBJ2-3	TGCGCCAGCAGCCATTCGGTAGCGGGAGTGACAGATACGCAGTATTTT	CASSHSVAGVTDTQYF
.	.	TRBV6-6	TRBJ2-7	TGTGCCAGCAACCCCAGGGAGAGCGAGCAGTACTTC	CASNPRESEQYF
.	.	TRBV7-9	TRBJ2-7	TGTGCCAGCAGCTTGCAACCCTACGAGCAGTACTTC	CASSLQPYEQYF
once	TRBD2	TRBV25-1	TRBJ2-5	TGTGCCAGCAGTCAAAGCGGGGAAGAGACCCAGAACTTC	CASSQSGEETQNF
.	TRBD1	TRBV20-1	TRBJ1-2	TGCAGTGCTAGGACAGGGGGCTATGGCTACACCTTC	CSARTGGYGYTF
few	TRBD2	TRBV28	TRBJ2-2	TGTGCCAGCAGCCCCCCTGGACTAGTCGGCACCGGGGAGCTGTTTTTT	CASSPPGLVGTGELFF
.	.	TRBV4-2	TRBJ2-7	TGTGCCAGCAGCCACCGCTACGGCGGGAACTACGAGCAGTACTTC	CASSHRYGGNYEQYF
many	.	TRBV5-1	TRBJ2-2	TGCGCCAGCAGCTTGGACAGGGAAATCGGGGAGCTGTTTTTT	CASSLDREIGELFF
.	TRBD2	TRBV20-1	TRBJ2-5	TGCAGTGCTAGAGATATCGACAGGCCGGGACTAGGGGAGACCCAGTACTTC	CSARDIDRPGLGETQYF
few	.	TRBV6-2/TRBV6-3	TRBJ2-1	TGTGCCAGCACAAGACCGGGACTCATGTACAATGAGCAGTTCTTC	CASTRPGLMYNEQFF
.	TRBD2	TRBV7-2	TRBJ2-3	TGTGCCAGCAGCTTAGCCCTGCTAGCGGGAGGGGGAGATACGCAGTATTTT	CASSLALLAGGGDTQYF
many	.	TRBV7-2	TRBJ1-1	TGTGCCAGCAGCCGCCGTCCCAGGGCTAGGACTGAAGCTTTCTTT	CASSRRPRARTEAFF
.	.	TRBV7-6	TRBJ2-3	TGTGCCAGCAGCTTTCCGGGTGTCGGCACAGATACGCAGTATTTT	CASSFPGVGTDTQYF
.	.	TRBV6-5	TRBJ2-1	TGTGCCAGCAGTTATCGGCAGCTACGGTACAATGAGCAGTTCTTC	CASSYRQLRYNEQFF
many	.	TRBV28	TRBJ1-5	TGTGCCAGCAGTAAAAAGGTGGAGCAGCCCCAGCATTTT	CASSKKVEQPQHF
many	TRBD2	TRBV18	TRBJ2-1	TGTGCCAGCTCACCCCTAGCGGGAGACAATGAGCAGTTCTTC	CASSPLAGDNEQFF
.	.	TRBV6-5	TRBJ2-1	TGTGCCAGCAGTTACCTGGTGGGTTACAATGAGCAGTTCTTC	CASSYLVGYNEQFF
few	.	TRBV20-1	TRBJ2-3	TGCAGTGCTAGCGCCACTCGCGGGCCGGGAGTGGCAGATACGCAGTATTTT	CSASATRGPGVADTQYF
.	.	TRBV30	TRBJ2-7	TGTGCCTGGAGGGGACCGCTCTACGAGCAGTACTTC	CAWRGPLYEQYF
.	.	TRBV18	TRBJ2-7	TGTGCCAGCTCACCAGCCAGCAGGGCCCACGAGCAGTACTTC	CASSPASRAHEQYF
few	.	TRBV29-1	TRBJ1-2	TGCAGCGTTGTTTGGCCGGCCTATGGCTACACCTTC	CSVVWPAYGYTF
many	.	TRBV5-6	TRBJ2-3	TGTGCCAGCAGCTTGGGTGGTAATCCAGATACGCAGTATTTT	CASSLGGNPDTQYF
.	TRBD1	TRBV12-3/TRBV12-4	TRBJ2-7	TGTGCCAGTAGACAGGGGGTCCACGAGCAGTACTTC	CASRQGVHEQYF
.	.	TRBV14	TRBJ2-1	TGTGCCAGCAAGAGGGTGGGCAATGAGCAGTTCTTC	CASKRVGNEQFF
few	.	TRBV14	TRBJ2-1	TGTGCCAGCATGGTGACTAGTGCACACAATGAGCAGTTCTTC	CASMVTSAHNEQFF
few	.	TRBV6-1	TRBJ2-7	TGTGCCAGCAGAAAGCCCACGATTAACTACGAGCAGTACTTC	CASRKPTINYEQYF
.	.	TRBV11-2	TRBJ2-6	TGTGCCAGCAGCTCAACCGGGACCCTTGTAAGGGGGGCCAACGTCCTGACTTTC	CASSSTGTLVRGANVLTF
few	TRBD2	TRBV10-3	TRBJ2-5	TGTGCCATCAGGACTAGCGGGGTCAAAGAGACCCAGTACTTC	CAIRTSGVKETQYF
many	TRBD2	TRBV4-3	TRBJ2-1	TGCGCCAGCAGCCCCGTACTAGCGGGAGAAGTCAATGAGCAGTTCTTC	CASSPVLAGEVNEQFF
many	TRBD2	TRBV5-1	TRBJ2-1	TGCGCCAGCAGCCGACCGGGACTAGGGTACAATGAGCAGTTCTTC	CASSRPGLGYNEQFF
.	.	TRBV7-2	TRBJ1-2	TGTGCCAGCAGCTTAGGGAGGTGGGGATATGGCTACACCTTC	CASSLGRWGYGYTF
few	.	TRBV11-2	TRBJ2-7	TGTGCCAGCACAAGCTCCTACGAGCAGTACTTC	CASTSSYEQYF